The source of this T cell receptor (beta chain) is a study of T cell responses to AZD1222 COVID-19 vaccine. General study findings and limits: Among the donors, most were white British and more were female, and clonal diversity was possibly underestimated.

This clone was picked up a small number of times. The antigen is not known. Repertoires were generated with immunoSEQ multiplex PCR, while TCRdb's copy carries only in-frame clones and drops some. The sample lists 90,000 to 120,000 clones, nearly 90% occurring once. CDR3 length: 12 residues. Looked up from germline, CDR1 is KGHSH and CDR2 is LQKENI. V lost 3 bases and J lost 0, with 2 bases in between. This TCR derives from an adult who received the AZD1222 COVID-19 vaccine. Sequenced here: peripheral blood, sampled 28 days after the second AZD1222 dose. This chain joins TRBV18 and TRBJ1-1; D ambiguous. The CDR3 nucleotides are TGTGCCAGCTCACCGATGAACACTGAAGCTTTCTTT. Translating it yields CASSPMNTEAFF.